Described below is a single TCR beta chain sequence and its context. In the study's own analysis: Reference gene primer amplification in the assay estimated nucleated cell counts. Clones were read by immunoSEQ multiplex PCR, and TCRdb kept only the in-frame ones, dropping some. The DNA was the basis for D and trimming; V, J and clone size are from that table. The sample holds fewer than 300,000 clones, approximately 88% seen once. The sample is drawn from a study of blood T cell repertoires in COVID-19. Across the whole study: Samples came from the United States, Italy and Spain, spanning acute and convalescent COVID-19. Sources were T cells, B-cell-depleted T cells, or PBMCs; the material itself was cDNA or gDNA.

V gave up 5 bases and J gave up 4 bases; unmatched junction bases: 17. Germline-derived CDR1 and CDR2 are SEHNR and FQNEAQ (reference sequence). There are 17 residues in the CDR3. This TCR was recovered from a woman aged 30 to 39 with acute or convalescent COVID-19. Input material: peripheral blood. The genes are TRBV7-9 and TRBJ2-7; 7 nucleotides match TRBD2. CDR3 residues: CASSRSGGRATTYEQYF. CDR3 DNA sequence: TGTGCCAGCAGCAGGAGTGGGGGGAGGGCCACTACGTACGAGCAGTACTTC. The full variable domain, rest sourced from reference TRBV7-9 and TRBJ2-7, is DTGVSQNPRHKITKRGQNVTFRCDPISEHNRLYWYRQTLGQGPEFLTYFQNEAQLEKSRLLSDRFSAERPKGSFSTLEIQRTEQGDSAMYLCASSRSGGRATTYEQYFGPGTRLTVT.